This T cell receptor beta chain was sequenced in a study of blood T cell repertoires in COVID-19. Study-wide context: Collection of acute and convalescent COVID-19 samples took place in the United States, Italy and Spain. Sources were T cells, B-cell-depleted T cells, or PBMCs; the material itself was cDNA or gDNA.

This clone was recorded only once. Germline values: CDR1 MNHNY, CDR2 SVGAGI (reference sequence). The length of the CDR3 is 14 residues. V dropped 6 bases and J dropped 4; count of bases not matched to a gene: 6. Per the original methods: For nucleated cells, counts were estimated from reference gene primer amplification. Clones were read by immunoSEQ multiplex PCR, and TCRdb kept only the in-frame ones, dropping some. The D gene and trimming were derived from the DNA, and the V and J assignments and clone size from that table. The table shows around 100,000 clones, with around nine tenths occurring only once.

The sequence came from a man aged 45 to 65 in a cohort sampled during active COVID-19. Material: peripheral blood. The chain links TRBV6-6 to TRBJ1-5, with 7 bases lining up with TRBD1. CDR3 nucleotide sequence: TGTGCCAGCAGGGGGACAGCCCGAAATCAGCCCCAGCATTTT. It translates to CASRGTARNQPQHF.